This T cell receptor beta chain was sequenced for a study of T cell repertoires in cytomegalovirus infection. A single record per CDR3 protein comes from TCRdb applying MiXCR to the reads. There are 150,000 to 200,000 distinct CDR3 sequences in the sample; roughly 9.8% occur only once, and around 4.4% lies in the top ten. This clonotype was found a few times. This CDR3 spans 16 amino acids. Trimming left V 6 bases short and J 8 bases short, with 23 bases between. Germline values: CDR1 SQVTM, CDR2 ANQGSEA. Sequenced sample: PBMCs. The chain links TRBV29-1 to TRBJ1-6, with D possibly matching TRBD1 (5 bases). This TCR was recovered from a human donor in good health (CMV status not recorded). Some clones in this sample may be carry-over from other donors' samples. The CDR3 reads CSVVVAQGWEHSPLHF. The DNA of the CDR3 is TGCAGCGTGGTGGTCGCCCAGGGATGGGAACATTCACCCCTCCACTTT.